Each of the 11 T cell receptor beta chains below was sequenced from the same sample in a study of cytomegalovirus exposure and HLA in healthy donors. Primers: 60 Vbeta forward and 13 Jbeta reverse. Sequencing used immunoSEQ multiplex PCR; TCRdb keeps in-frame clones, though not all of them. Of approximately 150,000 clones in the sample, 65% to 85% were seen once. The material sequenced was PBMCs. Receptor source: a male donor in good health and CMV-seronegative.

The CDR3 region is CAWETWGRGYEAFF. CDR3 in DNA: TGTGCCTGGGAGACCTGGGGCAGGGGTTATGAAGCTTTCTTT. The V call is TRBV30, the J call TRBJ1-1, with a weak D call TRBD1 (6 bases). With 5 bases removed from V and 7 bases from J, the gap between germline ends came to 20 bases. Germline CDR1 and CDR2: GTSNPN and SVGIG (reference sequence). The CDR3 runs to 14 residues.

The chain is built from TRBV19 and TRBJ2-1; 9 nucleotides match TRBD2. The germline V gene encodes CDR1 LNHDA and CDR2 SQIVND (reference sequence). The length of the CDR3 is 13 residues. V shed 11 bases, J shed 5 bases, and the junction held 7 bases outside the gene matches. The CDR3 DNA follows: TGTGCCTCGGGGCTAGCGGGAAACAATGAGCAGTTCTTC. Its protein is CASGLAGNNEQFF. Filled out from reference TRBV19 and TRBJ2-1, the complete variable domain reads DGGITQSPKYLFRKEGQNVTLSCEQNLNHDAMYWYRQDPGQGLRLIYYSQIVNDFQKGDIAEGYSVSREKKESFPLTVTSAQKNPTAFYLCASGLAGNNEQFFGPGTRLTVL.

This chain joins TRBV5-6 and TRBJ2-2, with D perhaps matching TRBD2 (5 bases). CDR1 SGHDT and CDR2 YYEEEE come from the germline V gene. This CDR3 spans 13 amino acids. The V end was cut by 4 bases, the J end by 3 bases, with 7 bases between. The CDR3 coding sequence is TGTGCCAGCAGCCTCGGGGACACCGGGGAGCTGTTTTTT. It encodes CASSLGDTGELFF.

The chain carries TRBV29-1 and TRBJ2-5; TRBD1 matches 9 bases. CDR3 size: 15 residues. V shed 6 bases and J 5 bases; nucleotides not matched to a gene: 13. In germline, CDR1 is SQVTM, CDR2 ANQGSEA. The CDR3, as DNA: TGCAGCGTCCTTGGGACAGGGCGCGTGGGGGAGACCCAGTACTTC. Its translation is CSVLGTGRVGETQYF.

The chain combines TRBV5-1 with TRBJ1-1; D remains ambiguous. This CDR3 is 14 amino acids long. V was trimmed by 3 bases and J by 0 bases, leaving 9 bases between them. Germline CDR1 is SGHRS and CDR2 is YFSETQ. The CDR3 DNA reads as TGCGCCAGCAGCTATGGACTCCTGAACACTGAAGCTTTCTTT. This codes for CASSYGLLNTEAFF.

The rearrangement joins TRBV7-9 to TRBJ2-2, with a possible D match to TRBD2 (5 bases). In germline, CDR1 is SEHNR, CDR2 FQNEAQ (reference sequence). V gave up 3 bases and J gave up 6 bases, with 5 bases separating them. The CDR3 covers 12 residues. The CDR3 loop is CASSFGAGELFF. The DNA of the CDR3 is TGTGCCAGCAGCTTCGGGGCCGGGGAGCTGTTTTTT.

The gene calls are TRBV19 and TRBJ2-1, with D perhaps TRBD2 (6 bases). The V and J ends lost 7 bases and 4 bases respectively, with 11 bases between them. The germline V gene has CDR1 LNHDA and CDR2 SQIVND (reference sequence). This CDR3 spans 13 amino acids. The CDR3 region has the DNA TGTGCCAGTAACGGAGGGCGGTACAATGAGCAGTTCTTC. Translation: CASNGGRYNEQFF.

This sequence joins TRBV14 and TRBJ2-1; no definite D call. V was clipped by 0 bases and J by 7 bases, with 7 bases between them. The germline gives CDR1 SGHDN, CDR2 FVKESK. This CDR3 is built from 13 residues. For the CDR3, the DNA is TGTGCCAGCAGCCAAGACCGGAGAAATGAGCAGTTCTTC. Translated: CASSQDRRNEQFF.

The chain joins TRBV11-2 to TRBJ2-7, with D perhaps matching TRBD2 (6 bases). Germline CDR1 is SGHAT and CDR2 is FQNNGV. Trimming took off 3 bases at V and 2 bases at J, with 11 bases between the two ends. CDR3 size: 14 residues. The CDR3 region is CASSFGGKTYEQYF. In DNA form, the CDR3 reads TGTGCCAGCAGCTTTGGCGGGAAGACCTACGAGCAGTACTTC.

This clone was found once. The V gene is TRBV18, the J gene TRBJ1-4; D is perhaps TRBD1 (5 bases). The V gene lost 3 bases and the J gene lost 0 bases, with 14 bases spanning the gap. This CDR3 has 17 residues. Per germline, CDR1 KGHSH and CDR2 LQKENI. CDR3 protein: CASSPMGGAATNEKLFF. The CDR3 DNA follows: TGTGCCAGCTCACCGATGGGGGGAGCCGCAACTAATGAAAAACTGTTTTTT.

CDR3 DNA sequence: TGTGCCAGCAGCAAAGTGAAGGAAGACAGGGAAATTAAAAACATTCAGTACTTC. This codes for CASSKVKEDREIKNIQYF. V is TRBV21-1 and J is TRBJ2-4; the table's D gene call, TRBD1, was not cross checked with the DNA. TRBV21-1 is reported as a pseudogene. The CDR3 consists of 18 residues.